This TCR beta chain was recorded in a study of shared clonotypes between healthy human individuals (dated by TCRdb to 2018 to 2020). Regarding the research as a whole: The cohort included a few men and a couple of women between 18 and 49 years of age. For each donor, three plates each were used for CD4 naive and CD4 memory, two plates were used for CD8 naive, and one plate was used for CD8 memory. The study deeply sequenced blood TCR repertoires of about 5 healthy adults to estimate repertoire size and the extent of clonotype sharing between individuals. To increase sequencing depth and limit assay-specific biases, different laboratories used diverse techniques to prepare libraries and sequence TCR repertoires. Leukapheresis yielded between about 0.9 and 9.5 billion PBMCs per donor.

Summary of the overall study and its limitations: Pairwise subsampling indicated that sequencing depth was expected to affect the degree of clonotype sharing among donors. Sampling was limited to blood, and TCR repertoires in tissue likely differ from TCR repertoires in blood. Estimated clonotype richness was generally larger for naive than for memory subsets. The genetic and exposure-history diversity represented was limited by the small number of donors. Compared with non-shared clonotypes, the clonotypes found in all four sorted-subset donors had higher generation probabilities. Sharing across a handful of donors was observed for around 5% of naive CD4, 3% to 4% of naive CD8, 2% to 2.5% of memory CD4, and about 0.4% of memory CD8 clonotypes. Incomplete sequencing was indicated by rarefaction of sorted-subset datasets, despite the large sequencing depth.

Reading the germline V gene gives CDR1 MNHEY and CDR2 SVGAGI. V gives up 9 bases and J gives up 6 bases, and the segment between their germline ends measures 21 bases. Measured from the cysteine to the phenylalanine, the CDR3 is 15 residues long. Only the CDR3 DNA is retained, 45 bases long and in frame from the first base. A word on this clone: What antigen it recognizes has not been identified. No much larger clonotype is one base removed from it; base qualities were not supplied.

Healthy HIV-negative adults with no recently reported acute infections or vaccinations were included as donors. Only Caucasian adults living in Nashville, Tennessee, USA were represented among the donors. Magnetic negative selection was used to enrich CD4+ T cells, after which naive cells were positively selected on CD45RA and the negative fraction became the memory subset. Blood was collected by leukapheresis, and PBMCs were isolated by Ficoll-Histopaque density gradient centrifugation and then cryopreserved in liquid nitrogen vapor phase. Purity and quantity of every magnetically sorted T cell population were checked by analytical flow cytometry. Genomic DNA was isolated from every sorted fraction and measured by UV absorbance on a Nanodrop 2000c. Using the deep immunoSEQ assay, multiplex PCR amplified TCR CDR3 regions from genomic DNA. Extracted genomic DNA from each cell subset was spread evenly across all wells of several immunoSEQ 96-well plates, with each plate serving as a replicate. For sorted subsets, approximately 200 ng of genomic DNA, equivalent to 25,000 to 35,000 T cell genomes, went into each replicate PCR. Purified libraries were measured with a Qubit 3.0 fluorometer, size-checked on a Bioanalyzer 2100, and measured again with the KAPA Library Quantification kit. Each immunoSEQ 96-well plate was sequenced on its own single-read 150-cycle Illumina NextSeq 550 flow cell. The original methods were these. Because only junctional sequences without quality scores were contained in the immunoSEQ output, filtering matching that applied to full-length reads could not be performed. Sequences were annotated with PyIR, a Python wrapper for IgBLAST v1.9, and V/J genes and CDR3 were assigned using IMGT germline references. Any read was removed if the V/J assignment was weak (E-value above 1e-6), the CDR3 was missing, or the read contained stop codons, out-of-frame junctions, or ambiguous translated residues. V3J clonotypes were defined as sequences sharing an identical inferred V gene, J gene, and CDR3 amino acid sequence. Percentage overlap between repertoires was calculated by dividing the number of shared unique clonotypes by the size of the smaller repertoire. Richness of each repertoire was evaluated using RTK rarefaction, the Chao1 estimator, and Recon v2.1 estimates of unobserved clonotypes. Generation probabilities for all TCRbeta clonotypes obtained by the gDNA method from a handful of donors were computed using OLGA. TCRdb carries this immuneACCESS record with in-frame sequences only. Its versions omit some clonotypes, under half of them owing to an unresolved V gene in the studies checked, with the rest unexplained. The V and J calls and clone size were taken over from that table, and D and trimming were inferred from the DNA. This sample comprises some 2 million clones, 85% to 95% of them detected only once. Roughly 0.13% of the sample comes from the top ten.

What was sequenced was naive CD4+ T cells sorted from blood. This sample's cell subset or site label indicates: CD45RA+ positively selected. The receptor was isolated from a man aged 18 to 30 in good health. Here the chain combines TRBV6-5 and TRBJ2-1, with a weak D call of TRBD1 (6 bases match). The DNA sequence is given as TGTGCCAGTTCCAGGGGCGCCAAGTCGGCCAATGAGCAGTTCTTC. Its protein reads: CASSRGAKSANEQFF.